This is a list of T cell receptor beta chains from one sample in a study of T cell responses to AZD1222 COVID-19 vaccine. Assay: immunoSEQ multiplex PCR; the TCRdb copy retains only in-frame clones and omits some. The sample contains 150,000 to 200,000 clones, roughly 90% of which appear only once. The specimen comprised peripheral blood, sampled 28 days after the second AZD1222 dose. All receptors come from an adult who received the AZD1222 COVID-19 vaccine. Each CDR3 is given with its conserved first and last residue. A D gene is named only where the DNA matches it firmly. Clone sizes are given selectively: once, few, many, or a class where the clone is expanded.

NA	NA	TRBV5-1	TRBJ1-1	CASSLWVWNTEAFF	TGCGCCAGCAGCTTGTGGGTATGGAACACTGAAGCTTTCTTT
NA	NA	TRBV28	TRBJ2-7	CASTLPGREQYF	TGTGCCAGCACCCTACCTGGCCGCGAGCAGTACTTC
NA	NA	TRBV6-5	TRBJ1-2	CASSHRRGDGYTF	TGTGCCAGCAGCCATCGCAGGGGAGATGGCTACACCTTC
NA	NA	TRBV12-3/TRBV12-4	TRBJ2-5	CASTSTKETQYF	TGTGCCAGCACCTCGACAAAAGAGACCCAGTACTTC
NA	NA	TRBV11-3	TRBJ2-4	CASSFSENIQYF	TGTGCCAGCAGCTTTTCCGAAAACATTCAGTACTTC
NA	NA	TRBV2	TRBJ1-4	CASSRTRRSEKLFF	TGTGCCAGCAGCCGGACTCGGAGGAGTGAAAAACTGTTTTTT
NA	NA	TRBV10-1	TRBJ1-6	CASSGKDNSPLHF	TGCGCCAGCAGTGGGAAGGATAATTCACCCCTCCACTTT
NA	NA	TRBV21-1	TRBJ1-4	CASSMGRPTNEKLFF	TGTGCCAGCAGCATGGGACGTCCAACTAATGAAAAACTGTTTTTT
NA	NA	TRBV3-1/TRBV3-2	TRBJ2-7	CASSQEGGYEQYF	TGTGCCAGCAGCCAGGAGGGGGGCTACGAGCAGTACTTC
NA	NA	TRBV7-3	TRBJ2-7	CASSLNPERSYEQYF	TGTGCCAGCAGCTTAAACCCTGAGAGATCCTACGAGCAGTACTTC
NA	NA	TRBV28	TRBJ1-2	CASSLVGTPGYTF	TGTGCCAGCAGTTTAGTAGGGACGCCTGGCTACACCTTC
NA	TRBD2	TRBV4-1	TRBJ2-7	CASSTSGGRAYEQYF	TGCGCCAGCAGCACGAGCGGCGGGAGAGCCTACGAGCAGTACTTC
NA	NA	TRBV2	TRBJ1-1	CASSLGTWNTEAFF	TGTGCCAGCAGCCTCGGGACGTGGAACACTGAAGCTTTCTTT
once	NA	TRBV12-5	TRBJ1-1	CASAPARGQLEAFF	TGTGCTAGTGCCCCAGCCCGGGGGCAGCTTGAAGCTTTCTTT
NA	NA	TRBV28	TRBJ2-7	CASSSPGANEQYF	TGTGCCAGCAGTTCGCCGGGGGCCAACGAGCAGTACTTC
NA	TRBD2	TRBV29-1	TRBJ2-7	CSVEDRRSAGAYEQYF	TGCAGCGTTGAAGATCGTAGGTCGGCGGGAGCCTACGAGCAGTACTTC
NA	NA	TRBV18	TRBJ2-7	CASSPPGSQTHEQYF	TGTGCCAGCTCACCACCGGGATCCCAGACCCACGAGCAGTACTTC
NA	TRBD1	TRBV5-1	TRBJ1-3	CASSVGTGGVDTIYF	TGCGCCAGCAGCGTAGGGACAGGGGGAGTGGACACCATATATTTT
NA	NA	TRBV19	TRBJ2-5	CASSIVTGYETQYF	TGTGCCAGTAGTATTGTAACGGGATATGAGACCCAGTACTTC
NA	NA	TRBV27	TRBJ2-3	CASSSGTAADTQYF	TGTGCCAGCAGTTCAGGGACCGCGGCAGATACGCAGTATTTT
NA	NA	TRBV19	TRBJ1-6	CASSIKGTFDSPLHF	TGTGCCAGTAGTATAAAAGGGACTTTCGATTCACCCCTCCACTTT
NA	TRBD1	TRBV5-1	TRBJ2-1	CASSLGQGEGEQFF	TGCGCCAGCAGCTTAGGACAGGGGGAGGGTGAGCAGTTCTTC
NA	TRBD1	TRBV24-1	TRBJ2-1	CATSDKQGLSYNEQFF	TGTGCCACCAGTGACAAACAGGGGCTCTCCTACAATGAGCAGTTCTTC
NA	TRBD1	TRBV15	TRBJ1-1	CATSRGQGVTTGTEAFF	TGTGCCACCAGCAGAGGACAGGGGGTGACAACTGGCACTGAAGCTTTCTTT
NA	TRBD1	TRBV7-9	TRBJ1-5	CASSRQGPGQPQHF	TGTGCCAGCAGCCGACAGGGTCCGGGGCAGCCCCAGCATTTT
NA	TRBD2	TRBV9	TRBJ2-1	CASSPLSGLAGYNEQFF	TGTGCCAGCAGCCCGTTATCGGGACTAGCGGGCTACAATGAGCAGTTCTTC
NA	NA	TRBV12-5	TRBJ2-3	CASGLVKKDTQTTDTQYF	TGTGCTAGTGGTTTGGTAAAGAAGGACACCCAAACCACAGATACGCAGTATTTT
NA	NA	TRBV6-5	TRBJ1-2	CASSYFRGEAYGYTF	TGTGCCAGCAGTTACTTCAGGGGAGAGGCCTATGGCTACACCTTC
NA	NA	TRBV24-1	TRBJ2-1	CATSDLSAGQYNEQFF	TGTGCCACCAGTGATTTATCCGCGGGACAATACAATGAGCAGTTCTTC